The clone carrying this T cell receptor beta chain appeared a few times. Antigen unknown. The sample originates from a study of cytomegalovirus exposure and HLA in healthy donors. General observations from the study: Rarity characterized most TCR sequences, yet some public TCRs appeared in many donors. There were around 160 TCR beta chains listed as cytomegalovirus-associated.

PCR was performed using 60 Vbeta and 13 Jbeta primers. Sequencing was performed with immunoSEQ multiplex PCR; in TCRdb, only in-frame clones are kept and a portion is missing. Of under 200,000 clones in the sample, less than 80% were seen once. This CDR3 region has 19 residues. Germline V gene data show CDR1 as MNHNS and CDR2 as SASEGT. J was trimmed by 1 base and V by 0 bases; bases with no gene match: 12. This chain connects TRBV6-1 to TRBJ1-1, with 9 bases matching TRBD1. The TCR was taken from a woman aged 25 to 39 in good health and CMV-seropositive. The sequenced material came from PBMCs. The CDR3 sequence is CASSEAPWMDRGWNTEAFF. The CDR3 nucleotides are TGTGCCAGCAGTGAAGCACCCTGGATGGACAGGGGATGGAACACTGAAGCTTTCTTT.